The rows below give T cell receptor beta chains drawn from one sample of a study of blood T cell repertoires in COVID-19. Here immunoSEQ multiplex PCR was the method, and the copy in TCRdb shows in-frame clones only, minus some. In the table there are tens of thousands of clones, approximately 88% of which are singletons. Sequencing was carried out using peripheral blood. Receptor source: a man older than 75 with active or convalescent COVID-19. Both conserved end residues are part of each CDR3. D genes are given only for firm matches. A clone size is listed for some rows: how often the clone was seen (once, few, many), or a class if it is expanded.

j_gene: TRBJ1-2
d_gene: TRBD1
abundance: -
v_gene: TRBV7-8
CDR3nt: TGTGCCAGCAGCATAAGGGACAGAGTAGATGGCTACACCTTC
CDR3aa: CASSIRDRVDGYTF

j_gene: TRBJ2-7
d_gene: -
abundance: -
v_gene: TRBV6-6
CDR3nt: TGTGCCAGCAGTTACCCCCTCGACGAGCAGTACTTC
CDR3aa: CASSYPLDEQYF

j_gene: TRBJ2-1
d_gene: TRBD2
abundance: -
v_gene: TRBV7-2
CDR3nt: TGTGCCAGCAGTAAAGTGGTACTAGCGGCTTACAATGAGCAGTTCTTC
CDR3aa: CASSKVVLAAYNEQFF

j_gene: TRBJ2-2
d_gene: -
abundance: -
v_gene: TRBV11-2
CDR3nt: TGTGCCAGCAGCCAATTGACCGGGGAGCTGTTTTTT
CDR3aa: CASSQLTGELFF

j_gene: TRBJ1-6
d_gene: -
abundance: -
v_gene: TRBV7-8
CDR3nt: TGTGCCAGCAGCCGGGGGAGGCCGAGCTCCTATAATTCACCCCTCCACTTT
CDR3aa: CASSRGRPSSYNSPLHF

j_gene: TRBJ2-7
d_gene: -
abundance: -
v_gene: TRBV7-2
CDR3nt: TGTGCCAGCAGCTTAGGGCCGGACATGGTCAGGACCCGCGAGCAGTACTTC
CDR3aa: CASSLGPDMVRTREQYF

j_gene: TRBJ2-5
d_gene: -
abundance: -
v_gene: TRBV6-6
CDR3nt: TGTGCCAGCAGTTATAGCGCAGCCTCGGGGACCCAGTACTTC
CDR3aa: CASSYSAASGTQYF

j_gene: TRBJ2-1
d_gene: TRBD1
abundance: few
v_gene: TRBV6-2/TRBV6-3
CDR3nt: TGTGCCAGCAGTATCACAGGGGCCAATGAGCAGTTCTTC
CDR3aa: CASSITGANEQFF

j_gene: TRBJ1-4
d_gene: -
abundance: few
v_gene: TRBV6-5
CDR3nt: TGTGCCAGCAGTTACGCGGGGGAAAAACTGTTTTTT
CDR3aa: CASSYAGEKLFF

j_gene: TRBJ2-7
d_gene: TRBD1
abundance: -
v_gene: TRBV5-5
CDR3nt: TGTGCCAGCAGCTTGGTGGGGACAGGGGTCACCCACGAGCAGTACTTC
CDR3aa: CASSLVGTGVTHEQYF

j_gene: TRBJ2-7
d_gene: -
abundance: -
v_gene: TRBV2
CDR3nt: TGTGCCAGCAGTCGCTTTAGCCGCTCCTACGAGCAGTACTTC
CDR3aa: CASSRFSRSYEQYF

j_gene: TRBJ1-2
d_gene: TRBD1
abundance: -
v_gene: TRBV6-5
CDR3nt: TGTGCCAGCAGCCCCGACAGGGGTTATGGCTACACCTTC
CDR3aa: CASSPDRGYGYTF

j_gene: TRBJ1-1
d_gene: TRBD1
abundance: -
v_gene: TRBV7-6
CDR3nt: TGTGCCAGCAGCTTACGTGCGCAGGGGGCGGACACTGAAGCTTTCTTT
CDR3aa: CASSLRAQGADTEAFF

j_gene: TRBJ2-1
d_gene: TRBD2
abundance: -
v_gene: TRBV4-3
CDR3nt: TGCGCCAGCAGCCAAGACGGACTAGCGGTAAATGAGCAGTTCTTC
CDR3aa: CASSQDGLAVNEQFF

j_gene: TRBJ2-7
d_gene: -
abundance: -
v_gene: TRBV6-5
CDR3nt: TGTGCCAGCAGTAACTCGAAGGGGCAGAACGAGCAGTACTTC
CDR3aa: CASSNSKGQNEQYF

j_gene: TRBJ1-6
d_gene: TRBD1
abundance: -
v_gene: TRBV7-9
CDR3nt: TGTGCCAGCAGCTTATCCGGACAGGGGGAGAATTCACCCCTCCACTTT
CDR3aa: CASSLSGQGENSPLHF

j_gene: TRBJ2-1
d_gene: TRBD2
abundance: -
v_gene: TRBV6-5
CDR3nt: TGTGCCAGCAGTTTTCTTTCGGGGGGGCCTGATGAGCAGTTCTTC
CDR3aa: CASSFLSGGPDEQFF

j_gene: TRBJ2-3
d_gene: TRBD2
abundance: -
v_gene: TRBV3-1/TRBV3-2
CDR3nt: TGTGCCAGCAGCCAAACTAGACTAGCGGGAGCAGATACGCAGTATTTT
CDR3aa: CASSQTRLAGADTQYF

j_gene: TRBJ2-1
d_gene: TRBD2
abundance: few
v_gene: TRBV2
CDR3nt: TGTGCCAGCATCCTGGCGGGAGATAAGAATGAGCAGTTCTTC
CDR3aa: CASILAGDKNEQFF

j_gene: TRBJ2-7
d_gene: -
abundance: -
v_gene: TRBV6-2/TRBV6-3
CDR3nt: TGTGCCAGCAGTTCCCCGGGTTCCTACGAGCAGTACTTC
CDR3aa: CASSSPGSYEQYF

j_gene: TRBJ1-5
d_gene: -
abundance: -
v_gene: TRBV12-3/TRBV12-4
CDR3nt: TGTGCCAGCAGTTTCAGGGGACATCAGCCCCAGCATTTT
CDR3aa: CASSFRGHQPQHF

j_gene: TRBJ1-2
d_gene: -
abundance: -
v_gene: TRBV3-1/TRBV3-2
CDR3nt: TGTGCCAGCAGCCAAAGGGGCGGTTTGGATGGCTACACCTTC
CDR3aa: CASSQRGGLDGYTF

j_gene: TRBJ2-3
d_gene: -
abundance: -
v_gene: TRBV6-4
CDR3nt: TGTGCCAGCAGTGAATCCTCGACACACGCCGGTACAGATACGCAGTATTTT
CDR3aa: CASSESSTHAGTDTQYF

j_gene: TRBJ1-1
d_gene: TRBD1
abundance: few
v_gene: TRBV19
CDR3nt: TGTGCCAGTAGTATAGCCGGGACAGGGGGTCGGTTCTTT
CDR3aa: CASSIAGTGGRFF

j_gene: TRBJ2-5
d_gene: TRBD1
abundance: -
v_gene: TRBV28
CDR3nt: TGTGCCAGCCAAGGCCGGGACAGGGGAGAGACCCAGTACTTC
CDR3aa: CASQGRDRGETQYF

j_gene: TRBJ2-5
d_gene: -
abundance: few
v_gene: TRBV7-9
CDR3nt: TGTGCCAGCAACCCGGGTGGGGCAGGGGAGACCCAGTACTTC
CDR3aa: CASNPGGAGETQYF

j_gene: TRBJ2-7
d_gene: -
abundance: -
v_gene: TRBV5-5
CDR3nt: TGTGCCAGCAGCTCAGGGGGGAGGGAGCAGTACTTC
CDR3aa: CASSSGGREQYF

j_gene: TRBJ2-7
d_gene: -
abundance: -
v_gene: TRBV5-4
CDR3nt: TGTGCCAGCAGCTTGGACGGCGAGCAGTACTTC
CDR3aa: CASSLDGEQYF

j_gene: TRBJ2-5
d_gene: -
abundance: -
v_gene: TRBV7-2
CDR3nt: TGTGCCAGCAGCTTATTCGATGGGGGGGAGACCCAGTACTTC
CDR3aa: CASSLFDGGETQYF

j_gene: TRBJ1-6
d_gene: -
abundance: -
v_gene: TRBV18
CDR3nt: TGTGCCAGCTCACCAAGCAGGGCCGATTCACCCCTCCACTTT
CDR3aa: CASSPSRADSPLHF

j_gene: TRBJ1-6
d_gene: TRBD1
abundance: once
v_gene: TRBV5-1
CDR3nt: TGCGCCAGCAGCTTTACAGGGGCGTCGAGGAATTCACCCCTCCACTTT
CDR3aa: CASSFTGASRNSPLHF

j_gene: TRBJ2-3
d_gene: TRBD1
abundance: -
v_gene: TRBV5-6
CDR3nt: TGTGCCAGCGCTTGGGACAGGGCTACAGATACGCAGTATTTT
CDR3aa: CASAWDRATDTQYF

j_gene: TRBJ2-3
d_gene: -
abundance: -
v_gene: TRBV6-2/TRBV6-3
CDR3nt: TGTGCCAGCAGTCACAGGGACAGCACAGATACGCAGTATTTT
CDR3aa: CASSHRDSTDTQYF

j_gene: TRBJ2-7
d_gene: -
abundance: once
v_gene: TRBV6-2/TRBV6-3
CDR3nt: TGTGCCAGCAGTTACTCGAGTCGGGTCCCCTACGAGCAGTACTTC
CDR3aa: CASSYSSRVPYEQYF

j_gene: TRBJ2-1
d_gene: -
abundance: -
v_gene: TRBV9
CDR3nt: TGTGCCAGCAGCGCTACTAGGAGTGGAGCGGTCTCCTACAATGAGCAGTTCTTC
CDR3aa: CASSATRSGAVSYNEQFF

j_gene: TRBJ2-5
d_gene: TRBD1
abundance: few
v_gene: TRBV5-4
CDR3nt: TGTGCCAGCAGCTCGGACAGGGCGAAAGAGACCCAGTACTTC
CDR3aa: CASSSDRAKETQYF

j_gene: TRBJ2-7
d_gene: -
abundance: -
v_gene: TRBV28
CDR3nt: TGTGCCAGCAACCCGGGACACATAAGCTCCTACGAGCAGTACTTC
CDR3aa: CASNPGHISSYEQYF

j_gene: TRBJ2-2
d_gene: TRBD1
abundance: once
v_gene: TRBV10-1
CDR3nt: TGCGCCAGCAGTCCACGCAGGGGGTTTAACACCGGGGAGCTGTTTTTT
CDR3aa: CASSPRRGFNTGELFF

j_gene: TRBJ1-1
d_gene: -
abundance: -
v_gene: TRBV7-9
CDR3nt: TGTGCCAGCAGCTTAGTACTCGCTGAAGCTTTCTTT
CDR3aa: CASSLVLAEAFF

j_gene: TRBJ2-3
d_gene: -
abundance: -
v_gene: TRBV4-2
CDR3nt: TGTGCCAGCAGCCAAGAGTGGCGGGATGATACGCAGTATTTT
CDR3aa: CASSQEWRDDTQYF

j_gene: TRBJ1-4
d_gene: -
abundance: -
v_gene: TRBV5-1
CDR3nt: TGCGCCAGCAGCTTGGCCCAAATATCAGGGTCTAGTTCTAATGAAAAACTGTTTTTT
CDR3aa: CASSLAQISGSSSNEKLFF

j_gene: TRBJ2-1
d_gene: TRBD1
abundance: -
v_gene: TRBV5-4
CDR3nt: TGTGCCAGCAGCCAAAGACAGGGTCGCTCGGGGGAGCAGTTCTTC
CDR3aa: CASSQRQGRSGEQFF

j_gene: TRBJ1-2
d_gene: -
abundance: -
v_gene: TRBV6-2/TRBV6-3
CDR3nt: TGTGCCAGCAGTTACAGCAAAAACTATGGCTACACCTTC
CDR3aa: CASSYSKNYGYTF